These 13 T cell receptor beta chains came from one sample sequenced in a study of beta chain features in type 1 diabetes. General observations from the study: Shorter TCRB CDR3s, moderately but significantly so, were found in Type 1 diabetes patients in all four CD4+ subsets.

Sequencing targeted expressed TCRB transcripts, as all isolated RNA had been reverse transcribed. The repertoire was sequenced with immunoSEQ multiplex PCR; TCRdb's copy has only in-frame clones and lacks some. The repertoire holds about 160,000 clones, with around 7.8% as singletons. No antigens are known for them. Sequencing used central memory CD4+ T cells from blood. The receptor set was obtained from a woman aged 40-49 years with type 1 diabetes.

This clone came up a few times. The V and J genes are TRBV7-2 and TRBJ2-6, with TRBD1 matching over 7 bases. The germline CDR1 and CDR2 sequences are SGHTA and FQGNSA. This CDR3 has 18 residues. With 3 bases clipped from V and 0 bases from J, the junction kept 8 bases outside the gene matches. CDR3 sequence: CASSLGQLASSGANVLTF. The DNA for the CDR3 is TGTGCCAGCAGCTTGGGACAGCTGGCTAGCTCTGGGGCCAACGTCCTGACTTTC.

The chain is built from TRBV2 and TRBJ1-2; 7 positions agree with TRBD1. V lost 4 bases and J lost 6; bases outside the gene matches: 5. Looked up from germline, CDR1 is SNHLY and CDR2 is FYNNEI. The CDR3 runs 13 residues. This CDR3 reads CASSGSTGDGYTF. The CDR3 DNA reads as TGTGCCAGCAGTGGATCTACAGGGGATGGCTACACCTTC. Drawing the rest from reference TRBV2 and TRBJ1-2, the complete variable domain is EPEVTQTPSHQVTQMGQEVILRCVPISNHLYFYWYRQILGQKVEFLVSFYNNEISEKSEIFDDQFSVERPDGSNFTLKIRSTKLEDSAMYFCASSGSTGDGYTFGSGTRLTVV.

This clone was seen only a few times. One junction end disagrees with the germline gene, perhaps due to a read error. The chain recombines TRBV6-4 with TRBJ2-6; weak D call: TRBD2 (6 bases). The germline CDR1 and CDR2 sequences are MRHNA and SNTAGT. This CDR3 is built from 14 residues. CDR3 bases: TGTGCCAGCAATGACGCGGGGGGGGCCAACGTCCTGACTTTC. Protein sequence: CASNDAGGANVLTF.

A few counts support this clone. J is TRBJ1-1 and V is TRBV4-3; tentatively, D is TRBD1 (5 bases). V was cut by 1 base and J by 4 bases, with 7 bases left in between. Germline V gene data show CDR1 as LGHNA and CDR2 as YSLEER. This CDR3 has 13 residues. The DNA of the CDR3 is TGCGCCAGCAGCCAAGGACAGCGCACTGAAGCTTTCTTT. It encodes CASSQGQRTEAFF.

This clone has more than one count but fewer than ten. V and J are TRBV7-7 and TRBJ2-1; TRBD2 matches 11 bases. CDR3 length equals 15 residues. The trim removed 5 bases at V and 7 bases at J, leaving 7 bases unmatched. The germline CDR1 and CDR2 sequences are SSHAT and FNYEAQ (reference sequence). CDR3 coding DNA: TGTGCCAGCAGCCCAGCCGTAGCGGGAGGGAATGAGCAGTTCTTC. It yields the protein CASSPAVAGGNEQFF.

This clone came up a few times. The J gene is TRBJ2-5, the V gene TRBV11-2, with 8 nucleotides matching TRBD1. This CDR3 has 16 amino acids. Germline V gives CDR1 SGHAT, CDR2 FQNNGV. V lost 1 base to trimming and J lost 2 bases; unmatched junction nucleotides: 6. The CDR3 spells CASSLGQGLIQETQYF. CDR3 coding DNA: TGTGCCAGCAGCTTAGGACAGGGGCTCATACAAGAGACCCAGTACTTC. Full variable domain (rest looked up from reference TRBV11-2 and TRBJ2-5): EAGVAQSPRYKIIEKRQSVAFWCNPISGHATLYWYQQILGQGPKLLIQFQNNGVVDDSQLPKDRFSAERLKGVDSTLKIQPAKLEDSAVYLCASSLGQGLIQETQYFGPGTRLLVL.

This clone showed up just a few times. The chain recombines TRBV4-3 with TRBJ2-5, with D perhaps TRBD2 (7 bases). Per the germline V gene, CDR1 is LGHNA and CDR2 is YSLEER. The CDR3 totals 15 residues. V lost 3 bases and J 4 bases, leaving 15 bases between the germline ends. The CDR3 sequence is CASSHQRRGGETQYF. The CDR3 bases are TGCGCCAGCAGCCACCAGCGAAGGGGGGGAGAGACCCAGTACTTC.

This chain joins TRBV4-1 and TRBJ1-2; D unclear. Trimming pared 4 bases from V and 13 bases from J, leaving 16 bases between. There are 12 residues in the CDR3. CDR1 is MGHRA and CDR2 is YSYEKL in the germline V gene. As DNA, the CDR3 is TGCGCCAGCAGCCCCCTACTCGGGAAGGGCACCTTC. Residues: CASSPLLGKGTF.

This clone was detected only a few times. The chain has TRBV7-9 and TRBJ2-1; possibly TRBD1 for D (5 bases). From germline, CDR1 is SEHNR and CDR2 FQNEAQ (reference sequence). The CDR3 has 16 amino acids. V dropped 5 bases and J dropped 0 bases, with 14 bases sitting between them. The CDR3 protein is CASSALGASSYNEQFF. CDR3 in DNA: TGTGCCAGCAGCGCACTTGGGGCTAGCTCCTACAATGAGCAGTTCTTC.

The chain combines TRBV29-1 with TRBJ1-6; 8 bases match TRBD1. The germline V gene has CDR1 SQVTM and CDR2 ANQGSEA. There are 14 residues in the CDR3. The J segment lost 4 bases and the V segment lost 5 bases, leaving 4 bases of the junction unmatched. Here the CDR3 reads CSVSTGGYNSPLHF. The CDR3 DNA follows: TGCAGCGTTTCAACAGGGGGTTATAATTCACCCCTCCACTTT.

V is TRBV30 and J is TRBJ2-5; tentatively, D is TRBD2 (6 bases). Germline V gene data show CDR1 as GTSNPN and CDR2 as SVGIG (reference sequence). V lost 1 base, J lost 0 bases, and 9 bases lay in between. The CDR3 is 14 residues long. CDR3 loop: CAWSAGGNQETQYF. As DNA, the CDR3 is TGTGCCTGGAGTGCGGGCGGGAACCAAGAGACCCAGTACTTC.

In this sample, this clone turned up a few times. The chain has TRBV7-2 and TRBJ2-6; possibly TRBD2 for D (5 bases). V was clipped by 5 bases and J by 5 bases, with 7 bases between them. The CDR3 is 13 amino acids. The V gene's germline CDR1 is SGHTA and CDR2 FQGNSA. The CDR3 region is CASSDGRANVLTF. The CDR3 coding sequence is TGTGCCAGCAGCGACGGGAGGGCCAACGTCCTGACTTTC.

This clone was detected only a few times. The rearrangement joins TRBV5-4 to TRBJ2-1; 8 bases are a match to TRBD2. Germline values: CDR1 SGHNT, CDR2 YYREEE (reference sequence). The CDR3 consists of 16 residues. V lost 4 bases and J lost 8; bases outside the gene matches: 14. The CDR3 DNA reads TGTGCCAGCAGCCCGGGTTTGAATAGCGGGATGGATGAGCAGTTCTTC. Translated: CASSPGLNSGMDEQFF.